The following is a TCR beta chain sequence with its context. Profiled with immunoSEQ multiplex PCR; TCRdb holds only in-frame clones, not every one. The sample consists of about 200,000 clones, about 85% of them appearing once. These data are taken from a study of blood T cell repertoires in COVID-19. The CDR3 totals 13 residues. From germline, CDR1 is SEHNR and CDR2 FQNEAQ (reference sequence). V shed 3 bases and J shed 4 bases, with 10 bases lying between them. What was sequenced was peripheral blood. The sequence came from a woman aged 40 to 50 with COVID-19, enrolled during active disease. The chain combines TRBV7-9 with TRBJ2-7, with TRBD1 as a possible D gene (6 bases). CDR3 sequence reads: CASSFGGVYEQYF. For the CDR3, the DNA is TGTGCCAGCAGCTTTGGGGGCGTTTACGAGCAGTACTTC.